These 23 T cell receptor beta chains came from one sample sequenced in a study of T cells in Graves' hyperthyroidism and ophthalmopathy (dated by TCRdb to the late 2010s). The library was generated by multiplex PCR. The listed sequencing device is Illumina HiSeq 2000. Amplification of TCR beta CDR3 regions was carried out from RNA transcripts. A first-round RT-PCR of the TCR CDR3 used the HTBI primer set with the Qiagen OneStep RT-PCR kit. Starting from the raw public reads, TCRdb applied fastp trimming at Q25, assembled clones with MiXCR and retained in-frame beta chains. Duplicate CDR3 protein sequences are folded into a single record with the most common DNA and genes. The sample profile shows 300,000 to 400,000 distinct CDR3 sequences; over 11% of them were found once. The ten largest clonotypes hold approximately 10% of the sample. The material sequenced was blood. These TCRs come from a woman aged 55-70 years with Graves' hyperthyroidism.

There are many counts of this clonotype. The genes are TRBV2 and TRBJ1-5, with 8 bases identical to TRBD1. Germline trimming cut 9 bases from V and 6 bases from J; bases unmatched to any gene: 7. This CDR3 region has 13 residues. Germline CDR1 reads SNHLY; CDR2 reads FYNNEI. CDR3 region: CASQSGGGQPQHF. Written as DNA, the CDR3 is TGTGCCAGTCAGTCAGGGGGCGGTCAGCCCCAGCATTTT.

This clonotype was seen repeatedly, ten times or more. The chain links TRBV12-5 to TRBJ1-1; 8 bases align to TRBD1. The CDR3 sequence is 15 residues long. Germline values: CDR1 LGHNT, CDR2 FRNRAP. V lost 4 bases and J lost 1; bases outside the gene matches: 5. The CDR3 loop reads CASGWNRGTNTEAFF. The CDR3 region has the DNA TGTGCTAGTGGTTGGAACAGGGGGACGAACACTGAAGCTTTCTTT.

Ten or more counts support this clonotype. The rearrangement uses TRBV6-2 or TRBV6-3 and TRBJ1-1; D not certain. V was cut by 3 bases and J by 2 bases, with 10 bases left in between. Germline values: CDR1 MNHEY, CDR2 SVGEGT. CDR3 length equals 14 residues. The CDR3 loop is CASSYFQYNTEAFF. The CDR3 nucleotides are TGTGCCAGCAGTTATTTCCAGTACAACACTGAAGCTTTCTTT.

J is TRBJ2-2 and V is TRBV28, with 9 nucleotides matching TRBD1. The CDR3 consists of 16 residues. J gave up 1 base and V 5 bases, and 5 bases lay outside the gene matches. Germline V CDR1 and CDR2: MDHEN, SYDVKM. The CDR3: CASSPPGQGNTGELFF. The CDR3 bases are TGTGCCAGCAGTCCACCGGGACAGGGGAACACCGGGGAGCTGTTTTTT.

This clonotype was counted at least ten times. This sequence joins TRBV11-3 and TRBJ2-3; D is ambiguous. Trimming left V 2 bases short and J 4 bases short, with 13 bases between. In germline, CDR1 is SGHNT, CDR2 YENEEA. This CDR3 has 15 residues. The chain's CDR3 is CASSLLFGVSDTQYF. CDR3 nucleotide sequence: TGTGCCAGCAGCTTACTATTTGGGGTGTCAGATACGCAGTATTTT.

This clonotype was found many times. The V and J genes are TRBV11-3 and TRBJ1-6; 8 nucleotides line up with TRBD1. CDR3 length: 14 residues. Germline CDR1 and CDR2: SGHNT and YENEEA. The V segment lost 5 bases and the J segment 7 bases; nucleotides outside the gene matches: 4. In DNA form, the CDR3 reads TGTGCCAGCAGCCGCCGGGACAGGAATTCACCCCTCCACTTT. It translates to CASSRRDRNSPLHF.

This clonotype was seen repeatedly, ten times or more. The chain recombines TRBV5-6 with TRBJ1-2; D possibly corresponds to TRBD1 (6 bases). The ends were cut back, 0 bases at V and 7 bases at J, with 10 bases in the middle. This CDR3 comprises 13 residues. CDR1 and CDR2 from the germline V gene are SGHDT and YYEEEE. CDR3 region: CASSLDRVSGYTF. The CDR3 DNA reads TGTGCCAGCAGCTTGGACAGGGTTAGTGGCTACACCTTC.

At least ten counts were recorded for this clonotype. The chain employs TRBV6-1 and TRBJ1-4; D not resolved. V was trimmed by 5 bases and J by 8 bases, leaving 15 bases between them. In germline, CDR1 is MNHNS, CDR2 SASEGT. There are 14 residues in the CDR3. As DNA, the CDR3 is TGTGCCAGCAGTTATTTATCGGGCAGGGAAAAACTGTTTTTT. Translation: CASSYLSGREKLFF.

This clonotype was detected a few times. This chain joins TRBV12-3 or TRBV12-4 and TRBJ1-2; TRBD1 matches at 11 bases. With V trimmed by 1 base and J by 7 bases, 11 bases remained unmatched. The CDR3 sequence is 17 residues long. Here the CDR3 reads CASSLGTGGASESGYTF. CDR3 bases: TGTGCCAGCAGTTTAGGGACAGGGGGCGCCTCGGAGTCTGGCTACACCTTC.

A few counts support this clonotype. The chain carries TRBV19 and TRBJ2-7; D may correspond to TRBD1 or TRBD2 (5 bases each). This CDR3 is 15 amino acids long. The V end was cut by 3 bases, the J end by 3 bases, with 15 bases between. Germline V gene data show CDR1 as LNHDA and CDR2 as SQIVND (reference sequence). The CDR3 sequence: CASSIQGRDHYEQYF. CDR3 sequence (DNA): TGTGCCAGTAGTATCCAAGGCAGGGACCACTACGAGCAGTACTTC.

There are many counts of this clonotype. The chain carries TRBV10-3 and TRBJ2-7, with a tentative D call TRBD1 (5 bases). The germline CDR1 and CDR2 sequences are ENHRY and SYGVKD. The CDR3 is made up of 14 amino acids. V lost 3 bases to trimming and J lost 5 bases, with 14 bases between them. The CDR3 protein is CAISDSGRVNEQYF. CDR3 DNA sequence: TGTGCCATCAGTGATTCTGGCAGGGTCAACGAGCAGTACTTC.

This chain links TRBV12-3 or TRBV12-4 with TRBJ2-5; D perhaps matches TRBD2 (7 bases). The CDR3 totals 14 residues. The ends were cut back, 5 bases at V and 3 bases at J, with 13 bases in the middle. In DNA, the CDR3 is TGTGCCAGCAGTCCCGAAGGGGGGGAAGAGACCCAGTACTTC. Translation: CASSPEGGEETQYF.

With respect to this clonotype: One junction end does not reproduce the germline sequence, and a read error may be involved. The rearrangement links TRBV7-3 to TRBJ2-3; 7 bases agree with TRBD2. The germline V gene encodes CDR1 SGHTA and CDR2 FQGTGA. The CDR3 sequence is 13 residues long. CDR3 amino acids: CASSLTSIDTQYF. The CDR3 coding sequence is TGTGCCAGCAGCTTGACTAGCATAGATACGCAGTATTTT.

The gene calls are TRBV29-1 and TRBJ2-7, with 8 bases lining up with TRBD2. J gave up 6 bases and V 6 bases, and 16 bases lay outside the gene matches. The V gene's germline CDR1 is SQVTM and CDR2 ANQGSEA. The CDR3 loop spans 15 amino acids. The CDR3 DNA sequence: TGCAGCGTCCTCACCCCGACAGCCGGGACTAGCGAGCAGTACTTC. It yields the protein CSVLTPTAGTSEQYF.

This clonotype was counted between two and nine times. This chain uses TRBV4-1 with TRBJ2-7, with TRBD1 as a possible D gene (6 bases). The germline V gene encodes CDR1 MGHRA and CDR2 YSYEKL. V lost 3 bases to trimming and J lost 1 base, with 13 bases between them. The CDR3 runs 15 residues. CDR3 amino acids: CASSQDREGSYEQYF. CDR3 in DNA: TGCGCCAGCAGCCAGGACAGAGAGGGGTCCTACGAGCAGTACTTC.

V usage is TRBV20-1 and J usage is TRBJ2-7; D gene ambiguous. Per the germline V gene, CDR1 is DFQATT and CDR2 is SNEGSKA (reference sequence). The CDR3 is 12 residues long. V gave up 2 bases and J gave up 5 bases, with 10 bases separating them. The CDR3 DNA reads as TGCAGTGCTAGACCTAGACTGAACGAGCAGTACTTC. Its translation is CSARPRLNEQYF.

This clonotype was picked up many times. The V gene is TRBV7-9, the J gene TRBJ2-3; no clear D. CDR1 SEHNR and CDR2 FQNEAQ come from the germline V gene (reference sequence). V lost 4 bases to trimming and J lost 0 bases, with 8 bases between them. The CDR3 consists of 14 residues. The CDR3 DNA reads as TGTGCCAGCAGCTCCACGCCCAGCACAGATACGCAGTATTTT. Amino acids: CASSSTPSTDTQYF.

This clonotype was detected a few times. The chain carries TRBV7-6 and TRBJ1-6; 7 nucleotides agree with TRBD1. Germline CDR1 is SGHVS and CDR2 is FNYEAQ. The CDR3 contains 15 residues. V lost 4 bases and J lost 8; bases outside the gene matches: 8. The CDR3 nucleotides are TGTGCCAGCAGCTCCTTGACAGGGTCAGATTCACCCCTCCACTTT. Its protein product is CASSSLTGSDSPLHF.

The rearrangement uses TRBV25-1 and TRBJ2-7, with 13 nucleotides matching TRBD2. CDR3 length: 15 amino acids. The V and J ends lost 4 bases and 4 bases, in that order; junction bases with no gene match: 4. Germline CDR1 is MGHDK and CDR2 is SYGVNS. The CDR3 sequence: CASSGKLAGGYEQYF. CDR3 DNA: TGTGCCAGCAGTGGGAAACTAGCGGGAGGGTACGAGCAGTACTTC.

This clonotype was counted many times. V and J are TRBV7-9 and TRBJ2-1; D might be TRBD1 (5 bases). This CDR3 is 12 amino acids long. Between the trimmed V and J ends, which lost 5 bases and 11 bases, there was a span of 13 bases. Germline V gene lookup returns CDR1 SEHNR and CDR2 FQNEAQ (reference sequence). The CDR3 DNA reads as TGTGCCAGCAGCACCCAGGACACACAGCAGTTCTTC. This codes for CASSTQDTQQFF.

This clonotype has at least ten counts. The chain couples TRBV20-1 to TRBJ2-3, with 9 positions matching TRBD2. This CDR3 contains 15 residues. Germline loops: CDR1 DFQATT, CDR2 SNEGSKA (reference sequence). Unmatched junction bases numbered 12, after V lost 3 bases and J lost 8 bases. For the CDR3, the DNA is TGCAGTGCTAGTTCCGCGGGAGGGGTCGTCGTTACGCAGTATTTT. It codes for CSASSAGGVVVTQYF.

The chain's CDR3 is CASSGDRGLEQYF. The CDR3 DNA reads as TGCGCCAGCAGCGGGGACAGGGGGCTCGAGCAGTACTTC. The rearrangement links TRBV5-1 to TRBJ2-7, with TRBD1 matching over 12 bases. Germline-derived CDR1 and CDR2 are SGHRS and YFSETQ. Unmatched junction bases numbered 2, after V lost 4 bases and J lost 6 bases. The CDR3 has 13 residues.

This clonotype has a handful of counts. The rearrangement joins TRBV27 to TRBJ2-3; TRBD2 matches at 11 bases. V gave up 5 bases and J gave up 2 bases; unmatched junction bases: 9. The germline V gene encodes CDR1 MNHEY and CDR2 SMNVEV (reference sequence). This CDR3 contains 17 residues. The CDR3 spells CASSLWTSGYTTDTQYF. CDR3 nucleotide sequence: TGTGCCAGCAGTCTCTGGACTAGCGGGTACACCACAGATACGCAGTATTTT.